The present T cell receptor (beta chain) was sequenced within a study of T cells in Graves' hyperthyroidism and ophthalmopathy. Study outcomes and limitations: The model identified upcoming ophthalmopathy a median approximately six months ahead of onset. Researchers report that a 13 V-J model separated ophthalmopathy from stable hyperthyroidism.

What was amplified from RNA transcripts were TCR beta CDR3 regions. When the TCR CDR3 underwent first-round RT-PCR, the HTBI primer set was used. TCRdb ran MiXCR on the multiplex PCR reads and lists one entry per CDR3 protein. Of around 300,000 distinct CDR3 sequences detected, 13% appear once; the ten largest clones hold around 7.9%. The study based diagnoses on clinical symptoms, serum thyroxine and TRAb, thyroid ultrasound and orbital computed tomography. The CDR3 extends over 16 amino acids. V was trimmed by 1 base and J by 1 base, leaving 13 bases between them. Germline V gives CDR1 MDHEN, CDR2 SYDVKM. This clonotype showed up many times. No antigen is known for it.

The sequencing input was blood. This receptor was taken from a woman aged 25-40 years with Graves' hyperthyroidism that later progressed to Graves' ophthalmopathy. V usage is TRBV28 and J usage is TRBJ2-5; perhaps TRBD1 as D (5 bases). DNA of the CDR3: TGTGCCAGCAGTTTATTCTCTGGGGCACCCCAAGAGACCCAGTACTTC. It is translated as CASSLFSGAPQETQYF.